This TCR beta chain was observed in a study of T cells expressing NK-cell markers. In the study overall: Obtained from sorted CD3+CD56+NKG2C+, CD3+CD56+NKG2C- and CD3+CD56-NKG2C+ T cells were the TCR beta repertoires. Serological testing identified seven of the eight sequenced donors as HCMV-seropositive and one as seronegative.

Libraries used 5'RACE template switching adding universal primer site and UMIs. TCRdb reprocessed the 5' RACE reads and reports one entry per CDR3 protein, with no DNA. Its clone listing holds 250,000 or so distinct CDR3 sequences. CDR1 MNHEY and CDR2 SVGEGT come from the germline V gene. This CDR3 has 14 amino acids. The chain links TRBV6-2 or TRBV6-3 to TRBJ2-5; TCRdb's assignment of TRBD1 cannot be checked, as there is no DNA. The origin of this receptor is a woman between 18 and 70 years old in good health. Sequencing used blood T cells: a sorted CD56 or NKG2C T cell subset, CD4+ or CD8+ T cells, or bulk PBMC T cells (not recorded which). CDR3 loop: CASRPTGAGETQYF.